This entry describes one T cell receptor beta chain. What antigen it recognizes has not been identified. No qualities accompany the bases; no much larger clone lies one base away. The CDR3 regions of human TCRbeta chains were analyzed by immunosequencing. The paper's processing steps were these. TCRs in the repertoires were compared against a reference library of SARS-CoV-2-specific TCRs that had been generated with the MIRA antigen-specificity platform. Breadth was defined as the fraction of unique TCRs that were SARS-CoV-2-associated, and depth was defined as the fraction of total T cells that were SARS-CoV-2-associated. Using the MIRA data, each spike-specific TCR was mapped to the spike region that the TCR reacts to and placed in a CD4 or CD8 class. Log10-transformed breadth and depth values were compared by one-way ANOVA with Sidak's multiple comparisons tests. The clones in this table, taken by TCRdb from immuneACCESS, are in-frame only. Not every clone is retained; where verified, under half of the shortfall comes from an unresolved V gene, and the cause of the rest is unknown. That table supplies the V and J calls and clone size; D and trimming were determined from the DNA. Across this sample there are around 70,000 clones, with roughly 90% seen only once. Less than 9.5% of the sample lies in the top ten.

The time point tag for this specimen amounts to: baseline before first vaccination. Vaccinee samples were obtained from the UK trials COV001 and COV002, which included a single-blind randomized controlled phase 2/3 trial of AZD1222 (ChAdOx1 nCoV-19) in healthy adults. For TCRbeta chain sequencing, PBMC samples were collected from trial participants at day 0 and at day 28 after the second dose. This entry belongs to a study of T cell responses to AZD1222 COVID-19 vaccine (dated by TCRdb to the early 2020s). With respect to the entire study: Because spike-specific TCR depth and breadth did not differ between the two schedules, AZD1222 recipients who got a second dose at roughly 4 weeks were pooled with those who got a second dose at roughly 12 weeks. TCR sequencing was performed for 230 to 250 trial participants, of whom 200 to 220 were given two doses of AZD1222 and 26 were given two doses of MenACWY control vaccine. Trial participants were enrolled by age into subgroups of 18-55, 56-69 and 70-plus years, and roughly 150, 30 and 60 TCR-sequenced participants, respectively, were included in these subgroups. What the authors observed across the whole study: The vaccine-associated CD4 TCRs covered the entire spike protein, and the dominant responses fell in regions 160-218 and 743-854. Spike-specific TCR breadth and depth rose significantly after two AZD1222 doses compared with day 0 and with MenACWY recipients. Reportedly, close to half of the unique spike-specific TCRs recognized epitopes lying outside the regions that are mutated in the B.1.351 and B.1.1.7 variants. Conclusions about previously exposed vaccinees are limited, since just five or six AZD1222 recipients were seropositive for SARS-CoV-2 at baseline. Because no day 14 peak-response samples were available, repertoires were characterized only after the peak T cell response. The 56-69-year group was small, and its depth increase did not reach significance, likely because of low power. Participants were mostly white British, with more females than males. The authors suggested clonal diversity may have been underestimated.

The germline V gene supplies CDR1 MNHEY and CDR2 SVGEGT. From cysteine to phenylalanine, the CDR3 is 15 amino acids long. Solely the CDR3 DNA is kept, with 45 bases framed from the first base. V and J lose 2 bases and 2 bases, and a span of 13 bases separates them. The rearranged chain carries TRBV6-2 or TRBV6-3 and TRBJ2-7; TRBD1 is a weak D gene call, 5 bases matching. Sequences were derived from peripheral blood, sampled on day 0 of AZD1222 vaccination. This clonotype was sampled from an adult in good health. The bases read TGTGCCAGCAGTTACACCGACCAGGGCACCTACGAGCAGTACTTC. This sequence encodes CASSYTDQGTYEQYF.